The present T cell receptor (beta chain) was sequenced within a study of blood T cells in healthy people across ages. Study overall: Template-switching capture recovered about one barcoded beta molecule per two T cells. Study-wide findings and caveats: The authors considered diversity estimates from one million T cells to be underestimates.

Germline assignment: CDR1 ENHRY and CDR2 SYGVKD. V lost 5 bases to trimming and J lost 5 bases, with 13 bases between them. The length of the CDR3 is 14 residues. For the second PCR, which ran for about 6 to 12 cycles, a sample-barcoded 5' primer and a J-beta primer mix were used. Using its own MiXCR run on the 5' RACE reads, TCRdb lists one record per CDR3 protein. The data hold roughly 1,500,000 distinct CDR3 sequences, with about 31% observed a single time. In its sample, this clonotype was seen a few times. Antigen: not known. Healthy Caucasian individuals from Russia aged about 6 to 90 served as donors. Drawn from each donor were ten milliliters of peripheral blood.

The receptor comes from a woman aged 25 to 39 in good health. Sequencing was carried out using blood. The chain uses TRBV10-3 and TRBJ2-1, with D uncertain. The CDR3 here is CAISREDDHNEQFF. DNA for the CDR3: TGTGCCATCAGTCGAGAGGACGACCACAATGAGCAGTTCTTC.